These T cell receptor beta chains were read from a single sample in a study of technical replicates of blood from a few donors. Some clones are missing from TCRdb's copy, which holds only in-frame ones; the method was immunoSEQ multiplex PCR. This sample has 79,000 or so clones; approximately 93% occur once, and the top ten carry about 0.37%. Sequenced sample: T cells isolated from PBMCs. The receptor set was obtained from a human donor in good health. Both conserved end residues are part of each CDR3. The D gene is left open where the match is weak. Clone size is shown for a subset of rows, as once, few, many or a class of expanded clone.

clone size: NA
V gene: TRBV27
J gene: TRBJ2-7
D gene: TRBD2
CDR3 DNA: TGTGCCAGCAGTTATAGCGGGAGGGGTTACGAGCAGTACTTC
CDR3 protein: CASSYSGRGYEQYF

clone size: NA
V gene: TRBV11-3
J gene: TRBJ2-7
D gene: NA
CDR3 DNA: TGTGCCAGCAGCCATCAGACCGCTAGTTGGACCTACGAGCAGTACTTC
CDR3 protein: CASSHQTASWTYEQYF

clone size: NA
V gene: TRBV11-3
J gene: TRBJ2-7
D gene: TRBD2
CDR3 DNA: TGTGCCAGCAGCTTAAACAGGCGACTAGCGGGAGCCGGGTACGACGAGCAGTACTTC
CDR3 protein: CASSLNRRLAGAGYDEQYF

clone size: NA
V gene: TRBV4-1
J gene: TRBJ2-7
D gene: NA
CDR3 DNA: TGCGCCAGCAGCCAAGGGGGGGACGAGCAGTACTTC
CDR3 protein: CASSQGGDEQYF

clone size: NA
V gene: TRBV4-2
J gene: TRBJ1-1
D gene: NA
CDR3 DNA: TGTGCCAGCAGCCAAGAAGACGGGGGTCACACTGAAGCTTTCTTT
CDR3 protein: CASSQEDGGHTEAFF

clone size: NA
V gene: TRBV10-3
J gene: TRBJ2-7
D gene: TRBD1
CDR3 DNA: TGTGCCATCAGGAAGGAACAGGGGGGCTACGAGCAGTACTTC
CDR3 protein: CAIRKEQGGYEQYF

clone size: once
V gene: TRBV12-5
J gene: TRBJ2-5
D gene: TRBD2
CDR3 DNA: TGTGCTAGTGGTGGAGGGGGACTAGCGGGAGGCCATAGCCCCCAGTACTTC
CDR3 protein: CASGGGGLAGGHSPQYF

clone size: NA
V gene: TRBV5-1
J gene: TRBJ1-2
D gene: NA
CDR3 DNA: TGCGCCAGCAGCCCAGGCCGGACAGCCTGGGGAGAGGGCTACACCTTC
CDR3 protein: CASSPGRTAWGEGYTF

clone size: NA
V gene: TRBV11-3
J gene: TRBJ2-1
D gene: NA
CDR3 DNA: TGTGCCAGCAGCTTAGACAGATACAATGAGCAGTTCTTC
CDR3 protein: CASSLDRYNEQFF

clone size: NA
V gene: TRBV27
J gene: TRBJ2-1
D gene: TRBD2
CDR3 DNA: TGTGCCAGCAGTTTCCGCGCGGGAGGCCCCTACAATGAGCAGTTCTTC
CDR3 protein: CASSFRAGGPYNEQFF